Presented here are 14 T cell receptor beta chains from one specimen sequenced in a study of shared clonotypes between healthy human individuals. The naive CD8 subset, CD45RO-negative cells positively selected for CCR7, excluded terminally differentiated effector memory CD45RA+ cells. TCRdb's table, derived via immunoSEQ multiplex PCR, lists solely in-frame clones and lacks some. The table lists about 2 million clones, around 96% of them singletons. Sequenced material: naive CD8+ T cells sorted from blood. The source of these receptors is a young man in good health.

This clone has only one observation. CDR3 region: CATSMSTTGVRQPQHF. CDR3 DNA sequence: TGTGCCACCAGCATGTCAACTACAGGGGTCAGACAGCCCCAGCATTTT. The rearrangement joins TRBV15 to TRBJ1-5, with 7 bases matching TRBD1. With 4 bases clipped from V and 7 bases from J, the junction kept 13 bases outside the gene matches. This CDR3 contains 16 residues. The V gene's germline CDR1 is LNHNV and CDR2 YYDKDF (reference sequence).

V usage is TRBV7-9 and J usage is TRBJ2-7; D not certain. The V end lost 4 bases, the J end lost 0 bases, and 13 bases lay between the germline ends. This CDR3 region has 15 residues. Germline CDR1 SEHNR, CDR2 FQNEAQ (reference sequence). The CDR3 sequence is CASSSRRTVSYEQYF. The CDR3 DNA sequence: TGTGCCAGCAGCTCGAGGCGGACCGTCTCCTACGAGCAGTACTTC.

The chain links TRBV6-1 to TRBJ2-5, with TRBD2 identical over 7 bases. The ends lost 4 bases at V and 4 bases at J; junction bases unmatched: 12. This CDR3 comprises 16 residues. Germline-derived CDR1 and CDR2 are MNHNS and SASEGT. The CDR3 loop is CASSGELARGPETQYF. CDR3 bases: TGTGCCAGCAGTGGCGAACTAGCGAGGGGTCCAGAGACCCAGTACTTC.

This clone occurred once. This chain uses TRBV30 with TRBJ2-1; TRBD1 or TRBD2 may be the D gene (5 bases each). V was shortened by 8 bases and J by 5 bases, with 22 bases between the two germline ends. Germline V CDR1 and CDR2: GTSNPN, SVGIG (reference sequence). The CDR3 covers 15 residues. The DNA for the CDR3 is TGTGCCGGCTTAATCGGGACGGAGACTCACAATGAGCAGTTCTTC. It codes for CAGLIGTETHNEQFF.

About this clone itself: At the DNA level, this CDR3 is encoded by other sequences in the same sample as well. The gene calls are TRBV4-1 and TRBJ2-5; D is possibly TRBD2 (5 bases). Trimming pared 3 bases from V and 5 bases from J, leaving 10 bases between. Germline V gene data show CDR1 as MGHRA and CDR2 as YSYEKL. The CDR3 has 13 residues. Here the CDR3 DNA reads TGCGCCAGCAGCCAGCGGGTCCAGGAGACCCAGTACTTC. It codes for CASSQRVQETQYF.

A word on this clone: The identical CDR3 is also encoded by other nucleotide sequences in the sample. The CDR3 nucleotides are TGTGCCACCAGCAGGCCACAGGGGGTGAACACTGAAGCTTTCTTT. It specifies CATSRPQGVNTEAFF. The chain is built from TRBV15 and TRBJ1-1; 8 bases align to TRBD1. Trimming removed 3 bases from V and 0 bases from J; junction bases left unmatched: 3. Germline V lookup: CDR1 LNHNV, CDR2 YYDKDF (reference sequence). The CDR3 has 15 amino acids.

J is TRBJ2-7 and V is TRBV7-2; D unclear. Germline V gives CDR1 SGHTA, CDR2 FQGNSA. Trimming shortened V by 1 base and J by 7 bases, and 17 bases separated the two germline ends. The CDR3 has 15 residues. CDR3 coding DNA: TGTGCCAGCAGCTTAGAGGGTCCCTTGGGTGTGGAGCAGTACTTC. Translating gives CASSLEGPLGVEQYF.

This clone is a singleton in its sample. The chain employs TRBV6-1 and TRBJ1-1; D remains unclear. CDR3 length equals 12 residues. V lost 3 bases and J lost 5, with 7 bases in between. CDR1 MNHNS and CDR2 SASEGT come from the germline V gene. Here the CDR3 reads CASSEIRTEAFF. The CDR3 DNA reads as TGTGCCAGCAGTGAGATACGAACTGAAGCTTTCTTT.

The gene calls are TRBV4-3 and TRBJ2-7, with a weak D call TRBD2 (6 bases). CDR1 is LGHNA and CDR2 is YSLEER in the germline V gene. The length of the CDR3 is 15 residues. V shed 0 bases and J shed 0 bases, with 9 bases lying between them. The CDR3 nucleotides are TGCGCCAGCAGCCAAGATCGGGAGTTCTCCTACGAGCAGTACTTC. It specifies CASSQDREFSYEQYF.

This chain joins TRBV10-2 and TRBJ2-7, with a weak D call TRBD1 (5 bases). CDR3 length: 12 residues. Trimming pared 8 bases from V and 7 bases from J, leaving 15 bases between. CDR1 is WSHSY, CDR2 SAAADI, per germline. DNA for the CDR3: TGCGCCAGCTCGTTGGGGCCCGGGGAGCAGTACTTC. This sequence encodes CASSLGPGEQYF.

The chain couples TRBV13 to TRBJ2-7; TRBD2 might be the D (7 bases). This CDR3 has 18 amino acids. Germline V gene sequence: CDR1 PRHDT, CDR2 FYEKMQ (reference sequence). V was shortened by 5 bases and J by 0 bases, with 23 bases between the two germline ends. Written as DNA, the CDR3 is TGTGCCAGCAGCCCCATTCCCGAGGGGGGGCCCCTCTCCTACGAGCAGTACTTC. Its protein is CASSPIPEGGPLSYEQYF.

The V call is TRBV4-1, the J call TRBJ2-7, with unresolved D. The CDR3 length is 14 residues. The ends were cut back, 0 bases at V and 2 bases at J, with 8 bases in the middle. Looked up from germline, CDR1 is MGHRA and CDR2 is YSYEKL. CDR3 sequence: CASSQDLRPYEQYF. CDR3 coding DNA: TGCGCCAGCAGCCAAGATCTTCGGCCCTACGAGCAGTACTTC.

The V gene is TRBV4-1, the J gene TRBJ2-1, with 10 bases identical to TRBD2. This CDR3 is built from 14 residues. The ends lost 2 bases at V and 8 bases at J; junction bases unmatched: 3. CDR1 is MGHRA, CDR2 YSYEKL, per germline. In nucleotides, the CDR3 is TGCGCCAGCAGCCAACTAGCGGGAGTAGATGAGCAGTTCTTC. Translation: CASSQLAGVDEQFF.

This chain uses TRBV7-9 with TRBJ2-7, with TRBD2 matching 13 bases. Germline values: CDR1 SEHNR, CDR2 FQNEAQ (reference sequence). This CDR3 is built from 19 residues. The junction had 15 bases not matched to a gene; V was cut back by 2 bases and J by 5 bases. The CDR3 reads CASSLPRGTSGTGPDEQYF. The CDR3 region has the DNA TGTGCCAGCAGCTTACCCCGAGGGACTAGCGGGACAGGGCCCGACGAGCAGTACTTC. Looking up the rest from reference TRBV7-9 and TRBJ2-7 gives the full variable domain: DTGVSQNPRHKITKRGQNVTFRCDPISEHNRLYWYRQTLGQGPEFLTYFQNEAQLEKSRLLSDRFSAERPKGSFSTLEIQRTEQGDSAMYLCASSLPRGTSGTGPDEQYFGPGTRLTVT.